This T cell receptor (beta chain) was sequenced in a study of blood T cell repertoires in COVID-19. The table came from immunoSEQ multiplex PCR; TCRdb's copy has only in-frame clones and leaves some out. Altogether under 250,000 clones are present, about 81% being singletons, with the ten largest covering 4.5% to 5.5%. The V gene end was trimmed by 3 bases and the J gene end by 2 bases; junction bases not matched to a gene: 8. Germline loops: CDR1 MDHEN, CDR2 SYDVKM. The CDR3 contains 16 residues. The TCR comes from a woman in her 70s with COVID-19, enrolled during active disease. This sequence joins TRBV28 and TRBJ1-1; the match to TRBD1 covers 8 bases. Source material: peripheral blood. CDR3 sequence (DNA): TGTGCCAGCAGTTTTTTTCGAACAGGGGGTAACACTGAAGCTTTCTTT. This translates into CASSFFRTGGNTEAFF. The variable domain in full, completed from reference TRBV28 and TRBJ1-1, reads DVKVTQSSRYLVKRTGEKVFLECVQDMDHENMFWYRQDPGLGLRLIYFSYDVKMKEKGDIPEGYSVSREKKERFSLILESASTNQTSMYLCASSFFRTGGNTEAFFGQGTRLTVV.